The 27 T cell receptor beta chains given below trace back to one sample, sequenced in a study of identifying expanded T cells in peripheral blood (dated by TCRdb to about 2019). Libraries were built with the immunoSEQ multiplex PCR assay. As stored in TCRdb, this immuneACCESS dataset retains in-frame rearrangements with V and J assigned. A fraction of the clones does not appear; measured against another copy, unresolved V genes explain less than half of the discrepancy, and the remainder lacks a known reason. This sample lists about 110,000 clones; around 89% were detected once. About 16% of the sample goes to the ten largest clones. The sample consisted of blood. The source is a person aged 18 to 75 in good health.

The gene calls are TRBV10-1 and TRBJ2-1; D may be TRBD1 (5 bases). Germline V CDR1 and CDR2: WNHNN, SYGVQD (reference sequence). The CDR3 totals 15 residues. V shed 2 bases and J shed 9 bases, with 17 bases lying between them. The CDR3 reads CASSEQWAGQGEQFF. CDR3 bases: TGCGCCAGCAGTGAGCAGTGGGCTGGCCAGGGTGAGCAGTTCTTC.

The chain links TRBV6-5 to TRBJ2-7; no firm D call. From germline, CDR1 is MNHEY and CDR2 SVGAGI. V lost 8 bases and J lost 2, with 13 bases in between. The length of the CDR3 is 13 residues. The CDR3 is CASHAPAAYEQYF. For the CDR3, the DNA is TGTGCCAGCCACGCTCCGGCGGCCTACGAGCAGTACTTC.

The chain couples TRBV7-9 to TRBJ2-7, with TRBD1 matching over 7 bases. J gave up 5 bases and V 2 bases, and 9 bases lay outside the gene matches. This CDR3 is 15 amino acids long. Germline values: CDR1 SEHNR, CDR2 FQNEAQ (reference sequence). CDR3 bases: TGTGCCAGCAGCTTATTCCTTAACAGGGGCCACGAGCAGTACTTC. Translating it yields CASSLFLNRGHEQYF.

V and J are TRBV18 and TRBJ1-5; no firm D call. Germline CDR1 and CDR2: KGHSH and LQKENI. Trimming shortened V by 6 bases and J by 8 bases, and 17 bases separated the two germline ends. The CDR3 consists of 14 residues. The CDR3 region has the DNA TGTGCCAGCTCTCAAGACCGGCGTGAGGAGCCCCAGCATTTT. Protein product: CASSQDRREEPQHF.

V usage is TRBV7-2 and J usage is TRBJ1-1, with D unclear. This CDR3 is 14 amino acids long. The germline V gene has CDR1 SGHTA and CDR2 FQGNSA. Trimming took off 4 bases at V and 5 bases at J, with 14 bases between the two ends. In DNA, the CDR3 is TGTGCCAGCAGCTCCTGGGGAGGGAGAACTGAAGCTTTCTTT. This codes for CASSSWGGRTEAFF.

In its sample, this clone was seen once. The chain recombines TRBV2 with TRBJ2-7; D may match TRBD1 or TRBD2 (5 bases each). Germline V gene sequence: CDR1 SNHLY, CDR2 FYNNEI. The V gene lost 11 bases and the J gene lost 2 bases, with 19 bases spanning the gap. The length of the CDR3 is 14 residues. CDR3 coding DNA: TGTGCCTCCCGCCTTGAGGGGCCTACCTACGAGCAGTACTTC. Residues: CASRLEGPTYEQYF.

V and J are TRBV27 and TRBJ2-1; tentatively, D is TRBD1 (5 bases). V lost 3 bases and J lost 2, with 11 bases in between. Germline V gives CDR1 MNHEY, CDR2 SMNVEV (reference sequence). CDR3 size: 15 residues. The CDR3 here is CASSLGPSPYNEQFF. The DNA of the CDR3 is TGTGCCAGCAGTTTGGGGCCATCGCCCTACAATGAGCAGTTCTTC.

This sequence joins TRBV27 and TRBJ2-7; D not certain. Germline assignment: CDR1 MNHEY and CDR2 SMNVEV (reference sequence). V was trimmed by 5 bases and J by 0 bases, leaving 11 bases between them. The CDR3 length is 14 residues. The CDR3 DNA reads as TGTGCCAGCAGTCCGGAGCTACTCTCCTACGAGCAGTACTTC. It translates to CASSPELLSYEQYF.

V is TRBV5-1 and J is TRBJ1-1; 11 positions match TRBD1. The CDR3 spans 16 residues. The germline V gene has CDR1 SGHRS and CDR2 YFSETQ. J was trimmed by 4 bases and V by 0 bases; bases with no gene match: 5. CDR3 protein: CASSLDAGTGGTEAFF. CDR3 bases: TGCGCCAGCAGCTTGGATGCCGGGACAGGGGGCACTGAAGCTTTCTTT.

This clone was seen only once. Here the CDR3 DNA reads TGTGCCAGCAGCCTAAGGTCCTCACAAGGGGGTCATACGCAGTATTTT. Translated, it gives CASSLRSSQGGHTQYF. This chain connects TRBV7-2 to TRBJ2-3; TRBD1 might be the D (6 bases). V was shortened by 5 bases and J by 7 bases, with 22 bases between the two germline ends. The CDR3 extends over 16 amino acids. Germline CDR1 SGHTA, CDR2 FQGNSA.

The CDR3 protein is CASSYTGSYNSPLHF. The CDR3 region has the DNA TGTGCCAGCAGTTATACAGGGTCCTATAATTCACCCCTCCACTTT. The rearrangement joins TRBV6-6 to TRBJ1-6, with a possible D match to TRBD1 (6 bases). The ends were cut back, 3 bases at V and 1 base at J, with 7 bases in the middle. The CDR3 loop spans 15 amino acids. Looked up from germline, CDR1 is MNHNY and CDR2 is SVGAGI (reference sequence).

The chain recombines TRBV29-1 with TRBJ1-1; D gene ambiguous. CDR1 and CDR2 (germline): SQVTM, ANQGSEA. The CDR3 covers 13 residues. The V end lost 1 base, the J end lost 5 bases, and 11 bases lay between the germline ends. The CDR3 DNA reads as TGCAGCGTTGAAGCCAGAGCCGGGACTGAAGCTTTCTTT. The encoded protein is CSVEARAGTEAFF. Full variable domain (missing parts from reference TRBV29-1 and TRBJ1-1): SAVISQKPSRDICQRGTSLTIQCQVDSQVTMMFWYRQQPGQSLTLIATANQGSEATYESGFVIDKFPISRPNLTFSTLTVSNMSPEDSSIYLCSVEARAGTEAFFGQGTRLTVV.

This clone appeared a few times. CDR3 loop: CASSPDRGLPYEQYF. The CDR3 DNA reads as TGTGCCAGCAGCCCCGACAGGGGGCTTCCCTACGAGCAGTACTTC. The V call is TRBV7-9, the J call TRBJ2-7; 10 bases align to TRBD1. J was trimmed by 2 bases and V by 5 bases; bases with no gene match: 6. This CDR3 is 15 amino acids long. The germline V gene has CDR1 SEHNR and CDR2 FQNEAQ (reference sequence). The complete variable domain, with remaining parts taken from reference TRBV7-9 and TRBJ2-7, reads DTGVSQNPRHKITKRGQNVTFRCDPISEHNRLYWYRQTLGQGPEFLTYFQNEAQLEKSRLLSDRFSAERPKGSFSTLEIQRTEQGDSAMYLCASSPDRGLPYEQYFGPGTRLTVT.

The count of this clone is one. The chain is built from TRBV11-2 and TRBJ1-2; 9 bases are a match to TRBD1. In germline, CDR1 is SGHAT, CDR2 FQNNGV. Germline trimming cut 2 bases from V and 5 bases from J; bases unmatched to any gene: 9. CDR3 length: 16 residues. CDR3 amino acids: CASSLNLGDRAYGYTF. Here the CDR3 DNA reads TGTGCCAGCAGCTTAAATCTGGGGGACAGGGCATATGGCTACACCTTC.

Here the CDR3 DNA reads TGTGCCAGCAGCTCCGGGACTAGTCTCCAAGAGACCCAGTACTTC. Protein: CASSSGTSLQETQYF. The chain uses TRBV7-2 and TRBJ2-5, with 8 bases fitting TRBD2. Germline trimming cut 4 bases from V and 1 base from J; bases unmatched to any gene: 5. The germline CDR1 and CDR2 sequences are SGHTA and FQGNSA. The CDR3 covers 15 residues.

The rearrangement joins TRBV7-9 to TRBJ1-3; possible D gene TRBD1, 5 bases. V was pared by 4 bases and J by 9 bases, with 10 bases between. In germline, CDR1 is SEHNR, CDR2 FQNEAQ (reference sequence). The CDR3 has 12 residues. CDR3 nucleotide sequence: TGTGCCAGCAGCTCAGGGACCCGCACCATATATTTT. It yields the protein CASSSGTRTIYF.

This clone was observed a few times. The V and J genes are TRBV4-1 and TRBJ1-2; TRBD1 is a possible D gene (5 bases). Between the trimmed V and J ends, which lost 8 bases and 4 bases, there was a span of 11 bases. The CDR3 runs to 12 residues. CDR1 MGHRA and CDR2 YSYEKL come from the germline V gene. CDR3 DNA sequence: TGCGCCAGCTCCCAGGGACCCTATGGCTACACCTTC. Translating gives CASSQGPYGYTF.

The chain carries TRBV28 and TRBJ2-5; D perhaps matches TRBD2 (7 bases). Trimming left V 7 bases short and J 3 bases short, with 21 bases between. The CDR3 is made up of 16 amino acids. Germline V gene data show CDR1 as MDHEN and CDR2 as SYDVKM. CDR3 coding DNA: TGTGCCAGCAAGAGGGGGGGCGGGGTCTTAAAAGAGACCCAGTACTTC. It codes for CASKRGGGVLKETQYF.

This clone has a single count. V is TRBV19 and J is TRBJ1-2, with D uncertain. Trimming cost V 5 bases and J 8 bases, with 21 bases left between them. Germline V lookup: CDR1 LNHDA, CDR2 SQIVND (reference sequence). This CDR3 has 15 residues. The DNA for the CDR3 is TGTGCCAGTAGTCCAGAGGCGGTTATCCAAGGGGGCTACACCTTC. Its protein product is CASSPEAVIQGGYTF. Full variable domain (missing parts from reference TRBV19 and TRBJ1-2): DGGITQSPKYLFRKEGQNVTLSCEQNLNHDAMYWYRQDPGQGLRLIYYSQIVNDFQKGDIAEGYSVSREKKESFPLTVTSAQKNPTAFYLCASSPEAVIQGGYTFGSGTRLTVV.

CDR3 sequence reads: CASSPRGINEKLFF. CDR3 sequence (DNA): TGTGCCAGCAGCCCCCGAGGGATCAATGAAAAACTGTTTTTT. J is TRBJ1-4 and V is TRBV9; D unclear. Germline V lookup: CDR1 SGDLS, CDR2 YYNGEE. The length of the CDR3 is 14 residues. V was trimmed by 4 bases and J by 5 bases, leaving 12 bases between them.

This chain uses TRBV18 with TRBJ2-3; no clear D. Trimming shortened V by 1 base and J by 2 bases, and 10 bases separated the two germline ends. The CDR3 loop spans 15 amino acids. Germline V lookup: CDR1 KGHSH, CDR2 LQKENI. Written as DNA, the CDR3 is TGTGCCAGCTCACCACTCTCGGTTAACACAGATACGCAGTATTTT. It specifies CASSPLSVNTDTQYF.

This chain joins TRBV11-2 and TRBJ2-1, with D hard to call. Germline V CDR1 and CDR2: SGHAT, FQNNGV. V was cut by 1 base and J by 15 bases, with 22 bases left in between. The length of the CDR3 is 15 residues. CDR3: CASSLVLESPPRRFF. The CDR3 coding sequence is TGTGCCAGCAGCTTAGTTTTGGAGTCACCCCCGAGAAGGTTCTTC.

The chain is built from TRBV7-2 and TRBJ1-2; D is undetermined. V gave up 5 bases and J gave up 6 bases, with 13 bases separating them. The V gene's germline CDR1 is SGHTA and CDR2 FQGNSA. The CDR3 is 13 amino acids. The DNA for the CDR3 is TGTGCCAGCAGCCCTTACTTGGCAGATGGCTACACCTTC. Amino acids: CASSPYLADGYTF.

The chain is built from TRBV7-2 and TRBJ2-5, with 7 bases aligning to TRBD1. This CDR3 is 13 amino acids long. Germline V gives CDR1 SGHTA, CDR2 FQGNSA. V lost 4 bases and J lost 4; bases outside the gene matches: 3. The CDR3 loop is CASSWGQLETQYF. CDR3 sequence (DNA): TGTGCCAGCAGCTGGGGACAGTTAGAGACCCAGTACTTC.

V is TRBV2 and J is TRBJ2-1; D possibly corresponds to TRBD2 (7 bases). The CDR3 sequence is 17 residues long. V was clipped by 8 bases and J by 4 bases, with 24 bases between them. Germline CDR1 SNHLY, CDR2 FYNNEI. The CDR3 sequence is CASSEGGGHSLYNEQFF. CDR3 bases: TGTGCCAGCTCGGAGGGCGGGGGCCACTCCTTATACAATGAGCAGTTCTTC.

The rearrangement joins TRBV30 to TRBJ1-5; tentative D call: TRBD1 (5 bases). V was trimmed by 0 bases and J by 6 bases, leaving 24 bases between them. From germline, CDR1 is GTSNPN and CDR2 SVGIG (reference sequence). The CDR3 runs to 18 residues. The CDR3 bases are TGTGCCTGGAGTGTAAATGTTCGCCGAGAGGGGCAGGTTCAGCCCCAGCATTTT. As protein: CAWSVNVRREGQVQPQHF.

The chain employs TRBV4-2 and TRBJ2-6; 8 bases map to TRBD2. Losses at the gene ends were 6 bases for V and 0 bases for J; bases not matched to a gene: 7. CDR1 and CDR2 from the germline V gene are LGHNA and YNFKEQ. The CDR3 covers 17 residues. Written as DNA, the CDR3 is TGTGCCAGCAGTAGAGCGGGGGAACACTCTGGGGCCAACGTCCTGACTTTC. Encoded protein: CASSRAGEHSGANVLTF.